This T cell receptor beta chain was documented in a study of blood T cell repertoires in COVID-19. About the research overall: Italy, Spain and the United States were the sources of the convalescent and acute COVID-19 samples.

This CDR3 has 11 residues. Trimming stripped 6 bases from V and 14 bases from J, with 14 bases between. Profiling relied on immunoSEQ multiplex PCR, and the TCRdb table lists in-frame clones only, not all of them. The sample records roughly 380,000 clones, 80% to 90% being singletons. This clone was counted only a few times. What was sequenced was PBMCs or T cells enriched from blood (not recorded which). The chain recombines TRBV12-3 or TRBV12-4 with TRBJ2-1; D may be TRBD1 (6 bases). The source of this sequence is a man aged 25-40 years who had recovered from COVID-19. The CDR3 region has the DNA TGTGCCAGCAGCGCACTAGGGGGAGAGTTCTTC. The encoded protein is CASSALGGEFF.